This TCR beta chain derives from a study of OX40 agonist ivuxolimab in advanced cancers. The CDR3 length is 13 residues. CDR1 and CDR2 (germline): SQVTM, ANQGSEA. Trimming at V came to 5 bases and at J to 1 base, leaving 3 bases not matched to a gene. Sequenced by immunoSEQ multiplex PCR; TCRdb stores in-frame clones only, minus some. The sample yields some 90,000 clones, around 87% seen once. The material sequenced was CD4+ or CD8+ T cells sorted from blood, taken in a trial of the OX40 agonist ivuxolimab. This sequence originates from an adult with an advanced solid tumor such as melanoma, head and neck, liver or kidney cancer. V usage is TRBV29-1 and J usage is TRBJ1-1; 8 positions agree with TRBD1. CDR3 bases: TGCAGCGTTAAACAGGGGGGGAACACTGAAGCTTTCTTT. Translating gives CSVKQGGNTEAFF.